The clone carrying this T cell receptor delta chain was picked up a small number of times. The antigen is not known. This entry comes from a study of Vδ1+ human thymocytes. Findings and limits, study-wide: TRD repertoires were essentially private, unlike widely shared TRG clonotypes. Highly polyclonal TRG and TRD repertoires with Gaussian CDR3 length distributions appeared in thymus. Despite high sort purity, roughly 20% of thymic T cell receptor delta sequences were Vdelta2.

The template was reverse-transcribed extracted RNA. Multiplex PCR used pooled V-gene forward primers and a constant-region reverse primer to amplify CDR3s. With CATT, TCRdb re-called clones from the multiplex PCR reads. The data show tens of thousands of delta-chain clones, roughly 29% seen once. The germline V gene has CDR1 TSWWSYY and CDR2 QGS. The CDR3 sequence is 16 residues long. V was cut by 4 bases and J by 2 bases, with 17 bases left in between. V and J are TRDV1 and TRDJ1; D perhaps matches TRDD3 (5 bases). Sequenced sample: Vdelta1+ gamma-delta thymocytes from the thymus. Subset meaning: FACS-sorted CD3+ TCRalphabeta- TCRVdelta1+ TCRVdelta2- thymocytes. The receptor was derived from a boy under two years old who had congenital heart surgery. CDR3 protein: CALGAQCAGGTDKLIF. The CDR3 region has the DNA TGTGCTCTTGGGGCGCAATGTGCAGGGGGTACCGATAAACTCATCTTT.